The 16 T cell receptor beta chains below were found in one sample sequenced in a study of blood T cell repertoires in COVID-19. Some clones are missing from TCRdb's copy, which holds only in-frame ones; the method was immunoSEQ multiplex PCR. The profile shows roughly 300,000 clones, around 83% of them singletons. What was sequenced was peripheral blood. The receptors come from a woman in her fifties or sixties with acute or convalescent COVID-19.

The V call is TRBV5-5, the J call TRBJ1-4; D is unclear. This CDR3 contains 14 residues. The germline CDR1 and CDR2 sequences are SGHKS and YYEKEE (reference sequence). With 3 bases removed from V and 7 bases from J, the gap between germline ends came to 13 bases. The CDR3 is CASSSTQVSEKLFF. The CDR3, as DNA: TGTGCCAGCAGCTCTACCCAAGTGAGTGAAAAACTGTTTTTT.

The J gene is TRBJ2-7, the V gene TRBV6-5, with 8 bases lining up with TRBD1. V lost 5 bases to trimming and J lost 5 bases; unmatched junction nucleotides: 5. The CDR3 covers 13 residues. From germline, CDR1 is MNHEY and CDR2 SVGAGI. CDR3 region: CASSLGTGDEQYF. The CDR3 DNA reads as TGTGCCAGCAGTCTAGGGACAGGAGACGAGCAGTACTTC.

The chain employs TRBV24-1 and TRBJ1-1; D gene ambiguous. This CDR3 comprises 12 residues. Trimming cost V 3 bases and J 10 bases, with 11 bases left between them. From germline, CDR1 is KGHDR and CDR2 SFDVKD. The CDR3 reads CATSDTQSSAFF. Here the CDR3 DNA reads TGTGCCACCAGTGATACACAATCGTCAGCTTTCTTT.

The chain combines TRBV30 with TRBJ2-7; unclear D gene. This CDR3 region has 12 residues. Germline V gives CDR1 GTSNPN, CDR2 SVGIG (reference sequence). The germline V and J ends were trimmed by 5 bases and 0 bases, with 8 bases remaining between them. The CDR3 DNA reads TGTGCCTGGGCCCCGAGCTCCTACGAGCAGTACGTC. Translated, it gives CAWAPSSYEQYV.

This sequence joins TRBV7-8 and TRBJ2-2; 9 positions agree with TRBD1. Germline loops: CDR1 SGHVS, CDR2 FQNEAQ. Unmatched junction bases numbered 5, after V lost 1 base and J lost 5 bases. The CDR3 is 16 residues long. Written as DNA, the CDR3 is TGTGCCAGCAGCTTAGACGGGACAGGGTTAACCGGGGAGCTGTTTTTT. As protein: CASSLDGTGLTGELFF.

Concerning this clone itself: Additional DNA sequences in this sample encode the identical CDR3. The chain links TRBV5-1 to TRBJ2-3, with D uncertain. CDR3 size: 14 residues. V was clipped by 0 bases and J by 3 bases, with 8 bases between them. The germline V gene encodes CDR1 SGHRS and CDR2 YFSETQ. Here the CDR3 reads CASSLAPGTDTQYF. CDR3 nucleotides: TGCGCCAGCAGCTTGGCGCCAGGAACAGATACGCAGTATTTT.

This clone came up once. The CDR3 DNA reads TGCGCCAGCAGCGTACAGCTACAGGGAGTCTATGGCTACACCTTC. This sequence encodes CASSVQLQGVYGYTF. V gene TRBV4-3 combines with J gene TRBJ1-2; tentative D call: TRBD1 (6 bases). Trimming removed 5 bases from V and 4 bases from J, with 17 bases in between. The V gene's germline CDR1 is LGHNA and CDR2 YSLEER. The CDR3 contains 15 residues.

The chain employs TRBV19 and TRBJ1-3; TRBD1 is a possible D gene (5 bases). CDR3 length: 16 amino acids. Germline CDR1 is LNHDA and CDR2 is SQIVND (reference sequence). Trimming stripped 4 bases from V and 2 bases from J, with 15 bases between. CDR3 DNA: TGTGCCAGTAGTACCCGTCAGGGTGCGACTGGAAACACCATATATTTT. Translation gives CASSTRQGATGNTIYF.

The genes are TRBV30 and TRBJ1-6; weak D call: TRBD1 (5 bases). With 5 bases removed from V and 6 bases from J, the gap between germline ends came to 8 bases. This CDR3 spans 12 amino acids. Germline lookup yields CDR1 GTSNPN and CDR2 SVGIG (reference sequence). Here the CDR3 reads CAWSRGNSPLHF. For the CDR3, the DNA is TGTGCCTGGTCTAGGGGTAATTCACCCCTCCACTTT.

The chain links TRBV18 to TRBJ2-1, with D perhaps TRBD2 (7 bases). Trimming removed 3 bases from V and 0 bases from J, with 9 bases in between. The V gene's germline CDR1 is KGHSH and CDR2 LQKENI. The CDR3 totals 15 residues. The CDR3 loop reads CASSPGGGSYNEQFF. The CDR3 coding sequence is TGTGCCAGCTCACCGGGAGGGGGCTCCTACAATGAGCAGTTCTTC. The full variable domain, with the rest looked up from reference TRBV18 and TRBJ2-1, is NAGVMQNPRHLVRRRGQEARLRCSPMKGHSHVYWYRQLPEEGLKFMVYLQKENIIDESGMPKERFSAEFPKEGPSILRIQQVVRGDSAAYFCASSPGGGSYNEQFFGPGTRLTVL.

This clone was seen a handful of times. A junction end diverges from the germline sequence, so it may reflect a read error. The chain carries TRBV19 and TRBJ2-2; a possible D gene is TRBD1 (6 bases). The germline V gene has CDR1 LNHDA and CDR2 SQIVND (reference sequence). The CDR3 has 17 residues. CDR3 sequence reads: CASSMSRGQTNTGELFF. In nucleotides, the CDR3 is TGTGCCAGCAGTATGTCCAGGGGCCAAACGAACACCGGGGAGCTGTTTTTT.

This chain links TRBV7-9 with TRBJ2-3; D unresolved. Germline assignment: CDR1 SEHNR and CDR2 FQNEAQ (reference sequence). Trimming removed 3 bases from V and 2 bases from J, with 9 bases in between. CDR3 size: 14 residues. The CDR3 reads CASSLSLDTDTQYF. The CDR3 region has the DNA TGTGCCAGCAGCTTGTCTCTAGACACAGATACGCAGTATTTT.

In nucleotides, the CDR3 is TGTGCCAGCAGCCACAGGGGAGGGACTGAAGCTTTCTTT. Translating gives CASSHRGGTEAFF. This sequence joins TRBV3-1 (or the pseudogene TRBV3-2) and TRBJ1-1, with a tentative D call TRBD1 (6 bases). V shed 3 bases and J shed 5 bases, with 10 bases lying between them. CDR1 is LGHDT and CDR2 is YNNKEL in the germline V gene (reference sequence). This CDR3 contains 13 residues.

The chain employs TRBV6-2 or TRBV6-3 and TRBJ1-4; D remains ambiguous. Germline V CDR1 and CDR2: MNHEY, SVGEGT. Between the trimmed V and J ends, which lost 4 bases and 8 bases, there was a span of 14 bases. The CDR3 length is 14 residues. The CDR3 nucleotides are TGTGCCAGCAGTTCCGGGCTTCGAGGGGAAAAACTGTTTTTT. Translated, it gives CASSSGLRGEKLFF.

The rearrangement uses TRBV30 and TRBJ1-2; D is perhaps TRBD1 (6 bases). This CDR3 comprises 16 residues. Germline V CDR1 and CDR2: GTSNPN, SVGIG (reference sequence). The V end was cut by 3 bases, the J end by 5 bases, with 22 bases between. Here the CDR3 DNA reads TGTGCCTGGAGACTCACCAGGACAGCGCCCGAATATGGCTACACCTTC. Translated, it gives CAWRLTRTAPEYGYTF.

The chain combines TRBV30 with TRBJ1-3; 7 nucleotides line up with TRBD1. CDR1 is GTSNPN, CDR2 SVGIG, per germline (reference sequence). Losses at the gene ends were 5 bases for V and 2 bases for J; bases not matched to a gene: 6. CDR3 size: 14 residues. CDR3 loop: CAWHPGQPGNTIYF. CDR3 nucleotides: TGTGCCTGGCACCCGGGACAGCCTGGAAACACCATATATTTT.